These 14 T cell receptor beta chains originate from one sample sequenced in a study of blood T cell repertoires in COVID-19. The data were produced by immunoSEQ multiplex PCR, yet TCRdb's version contains in-frame clones alone and is incomplete. The profile shows around 150,000 clones, 89% of them singletons. Material: peripheral blood. These receptors all come from a man in his 60s with acute or convalescent COVID-19.

The rearrangement uses TRBV7-2 and TRBJ1-3; TRBD1 aligns across 8 bases. Trimming at V came to 4 bases and at J to 0 bases, leaving 5 bases not matched to a gene. CDR3 length: 16 amino acids. Germline loops: CDR1 SGHTA, CDR2 FQGNSA. The CDR3 reads CASSWGQVTSGNTIYF. CDR3 DNA: TGTGCCAGCAGCTGGGGACAGGTCACCTCTGGAAACACCATATATTTT.

This sequence joins TRBV10-3 and TRBJ1-1; tentative D call: TRBD1 (5 bases). The CDR3 is made up of 13 amino acids. The ends were cut back, 11 bases at V and 1 base at J, with 14 bases in the middle. In germline, CDR1 is ENHRY, CDR2 SYGVKD. The DNA of the CDR3 is TGTGCCGCCGGGGGGATCGAGAACACTGAAGCTTTCTTT. This encodes CAAGGIENTEAFF.

For the CDR3, the DNA is TGTGCCAGCAGCCCCGGGTTCTATGGCTACACCTTC. Its protein product is CASSPGFYGYTF. This sequence joins TRBV25-1 and TRBJ1-2; D is unresolved. Trimming removed 6 bases from V and 4 bases from J, with 9 bases in between. In germline, CDR1 is MGHDK, CDR2 SYGVNS. The CDR3 contains 12 residues.

The CDR3 loop reads CASSQELTGNNYGYTF. CDR3 sequence (DNA): TGTGCCAGCAGCCAAGAGTTAACAGGGAACAACTATGGCTACACCTTC. The chain is built from TRBV4-2 and TRBJ1-2, with D tentatively TRBD1 (6 bases). Germline V gene lookup returns CDR1 LGHNA and CDR2 YNFKEQ. V dropped 0 bases and J dropped 2 bases, with 13 bases sitting between them. CDR3 length: 16 amino acids.

V usage is TRBV2 and J usage is TRBJ1-1; 9 bases map to TRBD1. This CDR3 region has 14 residues. Looked up from germline, CDR1 is SNHLY and CDR2 is FYNNEI. Trimming took 6 bases from V and 5 from J; bases not matched to a gene: 7. As DNA, the CDR3 is TGTGCCAGCAGGATACGGGACAGGGCTACTGAAGCTTTCTTT. Protein product: CASRIRDRATEAFF.

In its sample, this clone was seen once. Here the CDR3 DNA reads TGTGCCACCAGTCAGGGAGGGAGAACTGAAGCTTTCTTT. Translation: CATSQGGRTEAFF. The rearrangement links TRBV24-1 to TRBJ1-1, with a possible D match to TRBD1 (5 bases). Germline lookup yields CDR1 KGHDR and CDR2 SFDVKD. Trimming took 6 bases from V and 5 from J, leaving 12 bases between them. This CDR3 has 13 amino acids.

This chain connects TRBV12-3 or TRBV12-4 to TRBJ1-5, with TRBD1 identical over 8 bases. V was clipped by 5 bases and J by 7 bases; unmatched bases: 1. This CDR3 has 12 amino acids. CDR3 region: CASSGDRQPQHF. The CDR3 coding sequence is TGTGCCAGCAGTGGGGACAGGCAGCCCCAGCATTTT.

The V and J genes are TRBV2 and TRBJ2-7; the D is unclear. V lost 8 bases, J lost 0 bases, and 20 bases lay in between. This CDR3 has 16 residues. Per germline, CDR1 SNHLY and CDR2 FYNNEI. CDR3 in amino acids: CASSTSRGLVSYEQYF. CDR3 DNA sequence: TGTGCCAGCTCAACATCCCGAGGTCTTGTCTCCTACGAGCAGTACTTC.

The chain is built from TRBV6-1 and TRBJ2-5; D call uncertain. V lost 3 bases to trimming and J lost 5 bases, with 7 bases between them. Germline V gene sequence: CDR1 MNHNS, CDR2 SASEGT. The CDR3 has 12 residues. CDR3 residues: CASSESRETQYF. DNA of the CDR3: TGTGCCAGCAGTGAGTCCCGTGAGACCCAGTACTTC.

The rearrangement joins TRBV11-2 to TRBJ2-1; weak D call: TRBD1 (6 bases). This CDR3 spans 16 amino acids. CDR1 and CDR2 (germline): SGHAT, FQNNGV. Trimming stripped 8 bases from V and 0 bases from J, with 17 bases between. The CDR3 DNA follows: TGTGCCAGCCGTTCTCGTACAGGGAGCTCCTACAATGAGCAGTTCTTC. Translating it yields CASRSRTGSSYNEQFF.

The chain links TRBV10-3 to TRBJ2-7; 7 bases fit TRBD2. The V gene end was trimmed by 8 bases and the J gene end by 2 bases; junction bases not matched to a gene: 12. CDR1 is ENHRY, CDR2 SYGVKD, per germline. The CDR3 contains 15 residues. CDR3 region: CAISTVASGTYEQYF. CDR3 DNA: TGTGCCATCTCAACCGTTGCTAGCGGAACCTACGAGCAGTACTTC.

This clone was detected only once. The chain uses TRBV29-1 and TRBJ2-3; TRBD1 aligns across 10 bases. The ends lost 6 bases at V and 0 bases at J; junction bases unmatched: 3. This CDR3 has 14 residues. Germline CDR1 SQVTM, CDR2 ANQGSEA. CDR3 nucleotides: TGCAGCGTGGACAGGGGGTCTAGCACAGATACGCAGTATTTT. This encodes CSVDRGSSTDTQYF.

This clone was observed a single time. The rearrangement uses TRBV7-3 and TRBJ2-3; tentatively, D is TRBD1 (7 bases). The V gene lost 5 bases and the J gene lost 1 base, with 13 bases spanning the gap. The CDR3 extends over 15 amino acids. Germline V lookup: CDR1 SGHTA, CDR2 FQGTGA. As DNA, the CDR3 is TGTGCCAGCAGCCTGCAGGGGGGTGGCACAGATACGCAGTATTTT. This encodes CASSLQGGGTDTQYF.

The rearrangement links TRBV11-2 to TRBJ2-2; D is ambiguous. Germline V lookup: CDR1 SGHAT, CDR2 FQNNGV. The CDR3 sequence is 12 residues long. The germline V and J ends were trimmed by 1 base and 7 bases, with 4 bases remaining between them. Written as DNA, the CDR3 is TGTGCCAGCAGCTTAGTTTACGGGGAGCTGTTTTTT. Translated, it gives CASSLVYGELFF.